These 10 T cell receptor beta chains were sequenced from one sample in a study of OX40 agonist ivuxolimab in advanced cancers. Assay used: immunoSEQ multiplex PCR; TCRdb lists only in-frame clones, some missing. The sample includes approximately 76,000 clones, approximately 85% of them seen just once. Source: CD4+ or CD8+ T cells sorted from blood, taken in a trial of the OX40 agonist ivuxolimab. The receptors were gathered from an adult with an advanced solid tumor such as melanoma, head and neck, liver or kidney cancer.

This chain uses TRBV6-1 with TRBJ1-5; a possible D gene is TRBD1 (6 bases). The CDR3 length is 15 residues. Trimming pared 3 bases from V and 9 bases from J, leaving 18 bases between. Germline assignment: CDR1 MNHNS and CDR2 SASEGT. The DNA of the CDR3 is TGTGCCAGCAGTGAGGATACCAGGGGACCCCGGCCCCAGCATTTT. It yields the protein CASSEDTRGPRPQHF.

The table lists this clone with a few counts. The chain uses TRBV5-1 and TRBJ1-3, with a tentative D call TRBD1 (5 bases). This CDR3 has 15 amino acids. Trimming shortened V by 3 bases and J by 0 bases, and 10 bases separated the two germline ends. Germline CDR1 SGHRS, CDR2 YFSETQ. The CDR3, as DNA: TGCGCCAGCAGCTCATCAGGGAGCTCTGGAAACACCATATATTTT. Amino acids: CASSSSGSSGNTIYF. The full variable domain, completed using reference TRBV5-1 and TRBJ1-3, is KAGVTQTPRYLIKTRGQQVTLSCSPISGHRSVSWYQQTPGQGLQFLFEYFSETQRNKGNFPGRFSGRQFSNSRSEMNVSTLELGDSALYLCASSSSGSSGNTIYFGEGSWLTVV.

The J gene is TRBJ1-1, the V gene TRBV5-6; D unclear. Germline CDR1 and CDR2: SGHDT and YYEEEE. There are 14 residues in the CDR3. V lost 4 bases, J lost 2 bases, and 12 bases lay in between. CDR3 region: CASSRAAANTEAFF. CDR3 coding DNA: TGTGCCAGCAGCCGAGCGGCAGCCAACACTGAAGCTTTCTTT.

The rearrangement uses TRBV19 and TRBJ1-1, with D hard to call. Trimming pared 5 bases from V and 1 base from J, leaving 14 bases between. The CDR3 runs 15 residues. Germline values: CDR1 LNHDA, CDR2 SQIVND (reference sequence). The CDR3 region is CASSWAHRENTEAFF. The CDR3 DNA sequence: TGTGCCAGTAGTTGGGCCCATCGGGAGAACACTGAAGCTTTCTTT.

The gene calls are TRBV19 and TRBJ1-2; 9 nucleotides align to TRBD1. This CDR3 is built from 16 residues. Trimming at V came to 6 bases and at J to 0 bases, leaving 8 bases not matched to a gene. Germline V gene lookup returns CDR1 LNHDA and CDR2 SQIVND (reference sequence). CDR3 protein: CASSRDREEANYGYTF. Written as DNA, the CDR3 is TGTGCCAGTAGCCGGGACAGGGAAGAGGCTAACTATGGCTACACCTTC.

The chain links TRBV5-1 to TRBJ1-2; D might be TRBD1 (5 bases). The CDR3 covers 14 residues. V lost 5 bases, J lost 6 bases, and 17 bases lay in between. Germline V CDR1 and CDR2: SGHRS, YFSETQ. The CDR3 reads CASRNLGGADGYTF. The CDR3, as DNA: TGCGCCAGCAGGAACCTCGGCGGGGCTGATGGCTACACCTTC.

This clone was detected only a few times. J is TRBJ2-7 and V is TRBV10-3; D is uncertain. Trimming removed 2 bases at V and 3 bases at J, with 11 bases between. CDR1 ENHRY and CDR2 SYGVKD come from the germline V gene. The CDR3 extends over 14 amino acids. The chain's CDR3 is CAISEGERDYEQYF. The CDR3 region has the DNA TGTGCCATCAGTGAGGGTGAGAGAGACTACGAGCAGTACTTC.

This sequence joins TRBV11-2 and TRBJ2-2; the D gene is possibly TRBD1 (6 bases). CDR3 length equals 13 residues. V shed 5 bases and J shed 5 bases, with 9 bases lying between them. Germline CDR1 SGHAT, CDR2 FQNNGV. Here the CDR3 DNA reads TGTGCCAGCAGCCTCGGGACAACCGGGGAGCTGTTTTTT. Its translation: CASSLGTTGELFF.

The CDR3 sequence is CASSQDRGGGTNTGELFF. In DNA, the CDR3 is TGCGCCAGCAGCCAAGACAGAGGCGGGGGGACCAACACCGGGGAGCTGTTTTTT. The rearrangement uses TRBV4-3 and TRBJ2-2; the match to TRBD2 covers 8 bases. V was clipped by 0 bases and J by 2 bases; unmatched bases: 8. The CDR3 sequence is 18 residues long. Germline CDR1 LGHNA, CDR2 YSLEER.

This clone appeared once. V gene TRBV4-2 combines with J gene TRBJ2-2; perhaps TRBD1 as D (5 bases). Trimming pared 0 bases from V and 3 bases from J, leaving 11 bases between. From germline, CDR1 is LGHNA and CDR2 YNFKEQ. There are 16 residues in the CDR3. CDR3 sequence: CASSQDKGYYTGELFF. The CDR3 DNA reads as TGTGCCAGCAGCCAAGATAAGGGGTACTACACCGGGGAGCTGTTTTTT.